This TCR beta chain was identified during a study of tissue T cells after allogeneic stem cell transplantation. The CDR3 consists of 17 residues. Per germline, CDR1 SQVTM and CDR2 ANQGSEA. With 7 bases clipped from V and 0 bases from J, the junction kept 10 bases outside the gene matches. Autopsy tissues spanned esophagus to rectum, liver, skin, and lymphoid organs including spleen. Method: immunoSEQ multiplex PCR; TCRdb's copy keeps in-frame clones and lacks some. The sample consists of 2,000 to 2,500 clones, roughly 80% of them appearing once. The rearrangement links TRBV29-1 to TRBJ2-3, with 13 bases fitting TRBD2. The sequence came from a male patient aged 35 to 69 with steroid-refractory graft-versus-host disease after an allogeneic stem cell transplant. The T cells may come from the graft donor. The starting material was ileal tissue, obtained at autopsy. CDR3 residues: CSAHLTSGGTSTDTQYF. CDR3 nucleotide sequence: TGCAGCGCCCACTTGACTAGCGGGGGGACGAGCACAGATACGCAGTATTTT.